These 18 T cell receptor beta chains originate from one sample sequenced in a study of blood T cells in healthy people across ages. With a J-beta primer mix and a sample-barcoded 5' primer, a second PCR ran about 6 to 11 cycles. Using its own MiXCR run on the 5' RACE reads, TCRdb lists one record per CDR3 protein. The table has some 780,000 distinct CDR3 sequences, roughly three fifths seen once; the top ten hold more than 25%. The sequenced sample consisted of blood. The origin of the receptors is a man aged 35-49 years in good health.

Worth noting for this clonotype: One end of the junction varies from germline; a read error may be responsible. The chain carries TRBV7-2 and TRBJ2-1, with 8 bases identical to TRBD1. The CDR3 spans 14 residues. Germline lookup yields CDR1 SGHTA and CDR2 FQGNSA. The CDR3 here is CAGSLDRVREEQFF. The CDR3 coding sequence is TGTGCCGGCAGCTTGGACAGGGTTCGGGAAGAGCAGTTCTTC.

This clonotype has more than one count but fewer than ten. This chain joins TRBV4-1 and TRBJ2-4, with TRBD2 matching over 8 bases. CDR1 MGHRA and CDR2 YSYEKL come from the germline V gene. Trimming took 0 bases from V and 9 from J; bases not matched to a gene: 13. The CDR3 spans 17 residues. The CDR3, as DNA: TGCGCCAGCAGCCAAGAGGTCCAGCGGGAGATTTTAGGCATTCAGTACTTC. Residues: CASSQEVQREILGIQYF.

This chain uses TRBV29-1 with TRBJ2-1, with 8 bases aligning to TRBD1. Germline CDR1 and CDR2: SQVTM and ANQGSEA. The CDR3 covers 14 residues. J lost 4 bases, V lost 1 base, and 3 bases had no gene match. The CDR3 bases are TGCAGCGTTGAAGGGGGACAGGTTTACAATGAGCAGTTCTTC. Amino acids: CSVEGGQVYNEQFF.

This rearrangement joins TRBV7-2 to TRBJ1-1; no definite D call. This CDR3 contains 15 residues. Germline CDR1 reads SGHTA; CDR2 reads FQGNSA. Trimming stripped 5 bases from V and 0 bases from J, with 13 bases between. CDR3 residues: CASSPWERMNTEAFF. CDR3 bases: TGTGCCAGCAGCCCCTGGGAGAGAATGAACACTGAAGCTTTCTTT.

CDR3 nucleotides: TGCAGCGGCGGGGGCGATGGCGTTGTCAACACCTTC. The encoded protein is CSGGGDGVVNTF. The J gene is TRBJ1-2, the V gene TRBV29-1; tentative D call: TRBD1 (6 bases). This CDR3 is built from 12 residues. Trimming removed 7 bases from V and 12 bases from J, with 21 bases in between. CDR1 SQVTM and CDR2 ANQGSEA come from the germline V gene.

The CDR3, as DNA: TGTGCCAGCAGCTTGTTATCGGGGGCGGACACCGGGGAGCTGTTTTTT. It is translated as CASSLLSGADTGELFF. The rearrangement joins TRBV5-5 to TRBJ2-2; D is possibly TRBD1 or TRBD2 (6 bases each). The V end lost 1 base, the J end lost 3 bases, and 13 bases lay between the germline ends. Germline V lookup: CDR1 SGHKS, CDR2 YYEKEE (reference sequence). This CDR3 spans 16 amino acids.

This clonotype was recorded only once. The chain is built from TRBV20-1 and TRBJ2-1; 8 bases align to TRBD2. V gave up 5 bases and J gave up 3 bases; unmatched junction bases: 6. This CDR3 contains 14 residues. CDR1 is DFQATT, CDR2 SNEGSKA, per germline (reference sequence). CDR3 nucleotide sequence: TGCAGTGCTCCCGTTAGCGGGAACTACAATGAGCAGTTCTTC. Translating it yields CSAPVSGNYNEQFF.

V usage is TRBV20-1 and J usage is TRBJ2-5; 7 bases are shared with TRBD1. The V gene's germline CDR1 is DFQATT and CDR2 SNEGSKA (reference sequence). The CDR3 length is 13 residues. J was trimmed by 0 bases and V by 6 bases; bases with no gene match: 4. The CDR3 sequence: CSALGQDQETQYF. In DNA, the CDR3 is TGCAGTGCCCTCGGACAGGACCAAGAGACCCAGTACTTC.

The V call is TRBV7-9, the J call TRBJ2-3; 8 bases are shared with TRBD2. From germline, CDR1 is SEHNR and CDR2 FQNEAQ (reference sequence). The J segment lost 6 bases and the V segment lost 2 bases, leaving 13 bases of the junction unmatched. The CDR3 consists of 17 residues. The CDR3, as DNA: TGTGCCAGCAGCTTATATCAGCGGGAGACCCGGAGCGATACGCAGTATTTT. Amino acid sequence: CASSLYQRETRSDTQYF.

This clonotype has ten or more counts. The chain has TRBV25-1 and TRBJ2-5; 8 bases line up with TRBD2. The J call could be wrong; TRBJ2-7 is a better fit for the DNA end. The CDR3 is made up of 14 amino acids. Germline loops: CDR1 MGHDK, CDR2 SYGVNS. The CDR3 DNA sequence: TGTGCCAGCAGTGAAACCGGGACTAGAGGCGAGCAGTACTTC. Amino acids: CASSETGTRGEQYF.

Only a few counts were recorded for this clonotype. The chain couples TRBV4-3 to TRBJ2-1, with 9 bases that match TRBD2. Looked up from germline, CDR1 is LGHNA and CDR2 is YSLEER. Trimming at V came to 4 bases and at J to 6 bases, leaving 4 bases not matched to a gene. The CDR3 has 14 amino acids. CDR3 sequence reads: CASSPGLASNEQFF. The CDR3 region has the DNA TGCGCCAGCAGCCCCGGACTAGCGAGCAATGAGCAGTTCTTC.

Notes on this clonotype: The germline gene is not matched at one end of the junction; a read error may be the cause. The rearrangement links TRBV13 to TRBJ2-4; D gene unclear. CDR3 length: 16 amino acids. Germline CDR1 reads PRHDT; CDR2 reads FYEKMQ (reference sequence). The CDR3 DNA reads TGTACCAGCAGCTTAGTACCGGGTGAGAAGGGCGGCATTCAGTACTTC. It encodes CTSSLVPGEKGGIQYF.

This chain connects TRBV12-3 or TRBV12-4 to TRBJ2-3; no firm D call. This CDR3 has 12 residues. V was trimmed by 6 bases and J by 4 bases, leaving 8 bases between them. The CDR3 region has the DNA TGTGCCAGCAGATTAACGGCAGATACGCAGTATTTT. Protein: CASRLTADTQYF.

The gene calls are TRBV7-7 and TRBJ2-7, with 9 bases aligning to TRBD1. This CDR3 has 18 amino acids. V shed 1 base, J shed 0 bases, and the junction held 10 bases outside the gene matches. Germline V gene lookup returns CDR1 SSHAT and CDR2 FNYEAQ (reference sequence). This chain's CDR3 is CASSLDSVDRGTSYEQYF. Here the CDR3 DNA reads TGTGCCAGCAGCTTAGATAGTGTCGACAGGGGGACCTCCTACGAGCAGTACTTC.

This clonotype has at least ten counts. The chain employs TRBV7-2 and TRBJ1-6, with D possibly matching TRBD1 (5 bases). Looked up from germline, CDR1 is SGHTA and CDR2 is FQGNSA. The CDR3 covers 16 residues. Between the trimmed V and J ends, which lost 5 bases and 6 bases, there was a span of 17 bases. The CDR3 sequence is CASSALAGGVNSPLHF. In DNA, the CDR3 is TGTGCCAGCAGCGCCCTAGCCGGGGGAGTTAATTCACCCCTCCACTTT. The full variable domain, with the rest looked up from reference TRBV7-2 and TRBJ1-6, is GAGVSQSPSNKVTEKGKDVELRCDPISGHTALYWYRQSLGQGLEFLIYFQGNSAPDKSGLPSDRFSAERTGGSVSTLTIQRTQQEDSAVYLCASSALAGGVNSPLHFGNGTRLTVT.

This clonotype showed up just once. The rearrangement uses TRBV27 and TRBJ1-1, with D perhaps TRBD1 (5 bases). Trimming stripped 5 bases from V and 0 bases from J, with 16 bases between. There are 16 residues in the CDR3. CDR1 is MNHEY and CDR2 is SMNVEV in the germline V gene (reference sequence). CDR3 residues: CASSPLKTVVNTEAFF. In nucleotides, the CDR3 is TGTGCCAGCAGTCCATTAAAGACAGTAGTGAACACTGAAGCTTTCTTT.

The chain is built from TRBV9 and TRBJ2-5; 14 bases are a match to TRBD2. V shed 4 bases and J 5 bases; nucleotides not matched to a gene: 7. Looked up from germline, CDR1 is SGDLS and CDR2 is YYNGEE. CDR3 length: 16 residues. CDR3: CASSLGLAGETETQYF. The CDR3 DNA sequence: TGTGCCAGCAGCTTGGGACTAGCGGGAGAGACGGAGACCCAGTACTTC.

This chain connects TRBV6-2 or TRBV6-3 to TRBJ1-1; D uncertain. V lost 6 bases and J 4 bases, leaving 9 bases between the germline ends. The CDR3 sequence is 12 residues long. The germline V gene has CDR1 MNHEY and CDR2 SVGEGT. The CDR3 protein is CASREGTTEAFF. In nucleotides, the CDR3 is TGTGCCAGCAGAGAGGGTACCACTGAAGCTTTCTTT.